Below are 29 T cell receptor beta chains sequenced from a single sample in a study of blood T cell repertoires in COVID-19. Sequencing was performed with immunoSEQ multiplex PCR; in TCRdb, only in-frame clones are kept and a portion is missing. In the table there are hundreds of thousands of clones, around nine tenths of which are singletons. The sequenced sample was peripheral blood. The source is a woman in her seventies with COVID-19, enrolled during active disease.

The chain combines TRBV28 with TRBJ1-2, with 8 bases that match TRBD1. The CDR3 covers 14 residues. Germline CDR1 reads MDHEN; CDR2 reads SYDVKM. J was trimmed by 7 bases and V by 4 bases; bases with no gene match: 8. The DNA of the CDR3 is TGTGCCAGCAGTTCTGGACAGGGTAAAGCTGGCTACACCTTC. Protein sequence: CASSSGQGKAGYTF.

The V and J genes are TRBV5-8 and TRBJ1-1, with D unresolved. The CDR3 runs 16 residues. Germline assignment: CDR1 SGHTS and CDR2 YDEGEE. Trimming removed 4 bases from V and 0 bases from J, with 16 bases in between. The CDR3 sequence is CASSPSREFMNTEAFF. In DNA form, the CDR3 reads TGTGCCAGCAGCCCATCCCGGGAGTTCATGAACACTGAAGCTTTCTTT.

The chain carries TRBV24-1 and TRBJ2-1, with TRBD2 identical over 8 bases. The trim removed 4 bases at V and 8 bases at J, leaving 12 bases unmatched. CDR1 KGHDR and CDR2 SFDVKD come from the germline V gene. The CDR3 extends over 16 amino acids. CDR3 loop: CATSESGLVGRDEQFF. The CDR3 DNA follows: TGTGCCACCAGTGAATCGGGACTAGTGGGTCGCGATGAGCAGTTCTTC.

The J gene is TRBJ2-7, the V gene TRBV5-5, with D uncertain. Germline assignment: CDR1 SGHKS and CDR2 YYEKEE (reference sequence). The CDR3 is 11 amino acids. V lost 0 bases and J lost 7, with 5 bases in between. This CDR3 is CASSLVLEQYF. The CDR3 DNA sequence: TGTGCCAGCAGCTTGGTACTGGAGCAGTACTTC.

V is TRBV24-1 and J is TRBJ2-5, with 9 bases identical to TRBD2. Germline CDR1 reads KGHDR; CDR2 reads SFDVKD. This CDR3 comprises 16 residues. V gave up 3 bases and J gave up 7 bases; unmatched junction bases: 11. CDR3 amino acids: CATSDSGSSGVRTQYF. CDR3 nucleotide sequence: TGTGCCACCAGTGATAGCGGGTCTAGCGGGGTCCGGACCCAGTACTTC.

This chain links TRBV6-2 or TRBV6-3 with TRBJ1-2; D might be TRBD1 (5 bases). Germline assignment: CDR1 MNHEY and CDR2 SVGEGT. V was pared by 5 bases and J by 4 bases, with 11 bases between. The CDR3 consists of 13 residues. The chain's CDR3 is CASSATGVYGYTF. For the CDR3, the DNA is TGTGCCAGCAGTGCAACAGGCGTCTATGGCTACACCTTC.

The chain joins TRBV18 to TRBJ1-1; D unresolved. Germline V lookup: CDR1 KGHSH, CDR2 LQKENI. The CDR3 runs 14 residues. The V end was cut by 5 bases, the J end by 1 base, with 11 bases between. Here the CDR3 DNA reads TGTGCCAGCTCAGTCTGGGGAGGGAACACTGAAGCTTTCTTT. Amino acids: CASSVWGGNTEAFF.

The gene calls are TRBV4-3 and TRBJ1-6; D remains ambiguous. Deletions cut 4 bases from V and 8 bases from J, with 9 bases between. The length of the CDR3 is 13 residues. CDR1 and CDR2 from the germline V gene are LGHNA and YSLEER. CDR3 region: CASSLGSYSPLHF. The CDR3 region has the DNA TGCGCCAGCAGCCTCGGGTCCTATTCACCCCTCCACTTT.

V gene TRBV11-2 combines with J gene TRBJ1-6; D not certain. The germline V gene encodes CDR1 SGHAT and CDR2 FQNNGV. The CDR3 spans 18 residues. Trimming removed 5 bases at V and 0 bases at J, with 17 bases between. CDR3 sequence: CASSNQQQKLSYNSPLHF. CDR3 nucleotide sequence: TGTGCCAGCAGCAATCAGCAACAGAAGCTCTCCTATAATTCACCCCTCCACTTT.

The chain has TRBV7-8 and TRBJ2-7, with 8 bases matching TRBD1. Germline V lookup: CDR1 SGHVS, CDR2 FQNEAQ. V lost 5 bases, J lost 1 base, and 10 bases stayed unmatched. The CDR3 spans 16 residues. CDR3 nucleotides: TGTGCCAGCAGCCAGCAGGAGGGGACAGGATCCTACGAGCAGTACTTC. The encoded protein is CASSQQEGTGSYEQYF.

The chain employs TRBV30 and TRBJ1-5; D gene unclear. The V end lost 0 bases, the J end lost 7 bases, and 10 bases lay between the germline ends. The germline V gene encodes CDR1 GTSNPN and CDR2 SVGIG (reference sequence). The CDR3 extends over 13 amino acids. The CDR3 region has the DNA TGTGCCTGGAGTGTACTGGCAGGACAGCCCCAGCATTTT. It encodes CAWSVLAGQPQHF.

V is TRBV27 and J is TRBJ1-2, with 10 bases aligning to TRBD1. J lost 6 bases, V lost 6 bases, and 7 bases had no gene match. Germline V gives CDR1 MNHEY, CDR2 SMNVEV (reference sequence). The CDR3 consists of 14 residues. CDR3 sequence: CASSPGTGDHGYTF. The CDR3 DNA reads TGTGCCAGCAGCCCCGGGACAGGGGATCATGGCTACACCTTC.

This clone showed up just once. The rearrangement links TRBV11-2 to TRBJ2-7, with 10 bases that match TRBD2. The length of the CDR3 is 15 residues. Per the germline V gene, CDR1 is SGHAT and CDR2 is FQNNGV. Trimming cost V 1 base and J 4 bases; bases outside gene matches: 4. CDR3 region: CASSLGAGGRYEQYF. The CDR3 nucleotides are TGTGCCAGCAGCTTAGGAGCGGGGGGGCGTTACGAGCAGTACTTC.

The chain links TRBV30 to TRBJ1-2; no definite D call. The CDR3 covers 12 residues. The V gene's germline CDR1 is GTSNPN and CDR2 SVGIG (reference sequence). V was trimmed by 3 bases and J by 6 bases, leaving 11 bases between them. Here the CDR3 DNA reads TGTGCCTGGAGCGCGGGCAGCCATGGCTACACCTTC. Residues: CAWSAGSHGYTF.

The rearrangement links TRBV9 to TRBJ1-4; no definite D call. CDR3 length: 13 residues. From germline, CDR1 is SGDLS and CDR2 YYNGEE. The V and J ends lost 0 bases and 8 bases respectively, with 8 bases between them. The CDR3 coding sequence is TGTGCCAGCAGCGTAGACGAGAGCGAAAAACTGTTTTTT. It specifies CASSVDESEKLFF.

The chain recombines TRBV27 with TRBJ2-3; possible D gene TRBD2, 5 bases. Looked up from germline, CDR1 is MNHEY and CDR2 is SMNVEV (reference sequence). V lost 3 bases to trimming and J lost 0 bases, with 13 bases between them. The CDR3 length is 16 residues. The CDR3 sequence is CASSFSGFSSTDTQYF. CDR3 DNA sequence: TGTGCCAGCAGTTTTTCGGGGTTTTCTAGCACAGATACGCAGTATTTT.

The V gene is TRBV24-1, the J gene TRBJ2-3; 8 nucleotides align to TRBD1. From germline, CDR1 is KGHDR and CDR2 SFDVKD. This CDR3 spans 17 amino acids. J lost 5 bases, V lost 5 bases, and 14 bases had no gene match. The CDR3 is CATSAPTGQGPRDTQYF. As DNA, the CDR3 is TGTGCCACCAGTGCTCCAACAGGACAGGGCCCTAGAGATACGCAGTATTTT.

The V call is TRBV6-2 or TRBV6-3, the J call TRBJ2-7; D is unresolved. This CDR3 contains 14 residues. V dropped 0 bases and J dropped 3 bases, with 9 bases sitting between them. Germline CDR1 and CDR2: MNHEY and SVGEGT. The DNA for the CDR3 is TGTGCCAGCAGTTACTCTGGGCAGAGCTACGAGCAGTACTTC. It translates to CASSYSGQSYEQYF.

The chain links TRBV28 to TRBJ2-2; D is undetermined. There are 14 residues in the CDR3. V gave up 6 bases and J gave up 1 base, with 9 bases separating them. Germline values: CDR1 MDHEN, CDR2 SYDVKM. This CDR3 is CASSLRQNTGELFF. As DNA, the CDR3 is TGTGCCAGCAGCCTACGACAGAACACCGGGGAGCTGTTTTTT.

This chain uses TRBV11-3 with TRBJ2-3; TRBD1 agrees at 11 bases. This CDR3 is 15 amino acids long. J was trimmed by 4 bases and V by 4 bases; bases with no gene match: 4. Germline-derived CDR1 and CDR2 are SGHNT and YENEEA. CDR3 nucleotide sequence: TGTGCCAGCAGCTGGGACAGGGGGGTATCAGATACGCAGTATTTT. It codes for CASSWDRGVSDTQYF.

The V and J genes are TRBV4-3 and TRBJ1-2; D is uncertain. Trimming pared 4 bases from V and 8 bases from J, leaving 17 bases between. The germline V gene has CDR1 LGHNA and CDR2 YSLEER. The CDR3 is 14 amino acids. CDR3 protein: CASSPRGSGGGYTF. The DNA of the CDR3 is TGCGCCAGCAGCCCCAGAGGGTCCGGAGGAGGCTACACCTTC.

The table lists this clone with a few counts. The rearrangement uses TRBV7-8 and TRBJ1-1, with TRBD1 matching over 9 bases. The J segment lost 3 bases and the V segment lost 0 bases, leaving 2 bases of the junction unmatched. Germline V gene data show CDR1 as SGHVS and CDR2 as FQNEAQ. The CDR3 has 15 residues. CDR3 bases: TGTGCCAGCAGCTTAGCAAGGACAGGGGACACTGAAGCTTTCTTT. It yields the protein CASSLARTGDTEAFF.

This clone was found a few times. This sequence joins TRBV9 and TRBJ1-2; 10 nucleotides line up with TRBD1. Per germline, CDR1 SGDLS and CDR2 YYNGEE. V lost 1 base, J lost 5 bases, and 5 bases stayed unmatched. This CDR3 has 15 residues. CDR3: CASSVQTGGSYGYTF. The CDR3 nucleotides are TGTGCCAGCAGCGTACAGACAGGGGGCTCATATGGCTACACCTTC. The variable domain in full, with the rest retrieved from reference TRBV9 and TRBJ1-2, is DSGVTQTPKHLITATGQRVTLRCSPRSGDLSVYWYQQSLDQGLQFLIQYYNGEERAKGNILERFSAQQFPDLHSELNLSSLELGDSALYFCASSVQTGGSYGYTFGSGTRLTVV.

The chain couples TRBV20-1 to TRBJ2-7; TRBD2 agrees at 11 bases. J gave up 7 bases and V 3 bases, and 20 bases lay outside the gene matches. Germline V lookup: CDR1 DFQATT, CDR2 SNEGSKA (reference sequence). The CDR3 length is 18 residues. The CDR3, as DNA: TGCAGTGCTAGTGCCCTGACAGGGACCTTAGCGGGGGGGATTGAGCAGTACTTC. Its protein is CSASALTGTLAGGIEQYF.

DNA for the CDR3: TGTGCCAGCAGGAGACAGGGGGGAGGCTACACCTTC. Translation: CASRRQGGGYTF. This chain links TRBV6-6 with TRBJ1-2, with 9 bases matching TRBD1. V lost 6 bases to trimming and J lost 8 bases; unmatched junction nucleotides: 4. CDR3 length equals 12 residues. Per the germline V gene, CDR1 is MNHNY and CDR2 is SVGAGI (reference sequence).

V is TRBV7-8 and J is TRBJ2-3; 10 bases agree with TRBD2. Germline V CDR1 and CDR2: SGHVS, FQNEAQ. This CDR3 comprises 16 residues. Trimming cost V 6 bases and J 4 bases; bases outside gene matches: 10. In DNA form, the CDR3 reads TGTGCCAGCAGATTCCAGCGGGGGGGCCGGCCAGATACGCAGTATTTT. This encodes CASRFQRGGRPDTQYF.

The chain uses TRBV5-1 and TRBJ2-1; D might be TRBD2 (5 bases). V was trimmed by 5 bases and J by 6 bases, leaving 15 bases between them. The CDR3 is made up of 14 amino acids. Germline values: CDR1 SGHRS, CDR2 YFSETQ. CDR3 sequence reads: CASREGGRSNEQFF. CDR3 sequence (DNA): TGCGCCAGCAGGGAAGGAGGAAGGTCCAATGAGCAGTTCTTC.

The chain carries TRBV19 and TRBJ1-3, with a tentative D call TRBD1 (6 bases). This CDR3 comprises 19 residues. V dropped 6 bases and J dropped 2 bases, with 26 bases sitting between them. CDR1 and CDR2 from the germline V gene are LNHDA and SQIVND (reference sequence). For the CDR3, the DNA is TGTGCCAGTAGGCAACCGGACAGCCCTCTGGAGGTCCCTGGAAACACCATATATTTT. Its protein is CASRQPDSPLEVPGNTIYF.

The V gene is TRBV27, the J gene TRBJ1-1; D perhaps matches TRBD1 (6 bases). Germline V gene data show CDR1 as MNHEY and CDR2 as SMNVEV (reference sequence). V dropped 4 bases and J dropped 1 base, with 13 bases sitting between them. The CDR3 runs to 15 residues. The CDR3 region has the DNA TGTGCCAGCAGTTATCGGGGACATCCGAACACTGAAGCTTTCTTT. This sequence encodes CASSYRGHPNTEAFF.